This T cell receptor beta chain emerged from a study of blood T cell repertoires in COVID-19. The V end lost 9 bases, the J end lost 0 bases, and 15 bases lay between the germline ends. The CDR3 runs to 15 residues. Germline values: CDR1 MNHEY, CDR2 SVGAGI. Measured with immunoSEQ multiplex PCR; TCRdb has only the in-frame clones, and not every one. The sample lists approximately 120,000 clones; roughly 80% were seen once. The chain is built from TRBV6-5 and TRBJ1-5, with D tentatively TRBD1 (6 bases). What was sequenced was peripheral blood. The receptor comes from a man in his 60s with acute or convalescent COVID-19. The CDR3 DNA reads TGTGCCAGTGGGGAAGGGGGTTATAGCAATCAGCCCCAGCATTTT. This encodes CASGEGGYSNQPQHF.